Each of the 29 T cell receptor beta chains below was sequenced from the same sample in a study of cytomegalovirus exposure and HLA in healthy donors. PCR involved 60 Vbeta and 13 Jbeta primers. TCRdb keeps only in-frame clones here, not all; method: immunoSEQ multiplex PCR. The sample holds about 140,000 clones, about three quarters seen once. Material for sequencing was PBMCs. The receptor source for this set is a female donor in good health and CMV-seronegative.

This chain joins TRBV21-1 and TRBJ1-1. TRBV21-1 is a recognized pseudogene. The CDR3 totals 16 residues. DNA of the CDR3: TGTGCCAGCAGCAAAGTTGCCACCGGGGGTGGCACTGAAGCTTTCTTT. This encodes CASSKVATGGGTEAFF.

The rearrangement uses TRBV6-1 and TRBJ2-3, with D maybe TRBD2 (7 bases). There are 14 residues in the CDR3. Germline CDR1 is MNHNS and CDR2 is SASEGT. V was trimmed by 7 bases and J by 4 bases, leaving 15 bases between them. CDR3 amino acids: CASKTGGGADTQYF. In nucleotides, the CDR3 is TGTGCCAGCAAGACGGGGGGCGGGGCAGATACGCAGTATTTT.

The chain employs TRBV6-5 and TRBJ2-7; TRBD1 might be the D (6 bases). CDR1 MNHEY and CDR2 SVGAGI come from the germline V gene. The CDR3 covers 15 residues. The ends were cut back, 6 bases at V and 2 bases at J, with 17 bases in the middle. The CDR3 here is CASSNRDISTYEQYF. The CDR3 nucleotides read TGTGCCAGCAGCAACCGGGACATCTCAACCTACGAGCAGTACTTC.

This rearrangement joins TRBV5-1 to TRBJ1-1, with D possibly being TRBD1 (6 bases). This CDR3 spans 14 amino acids. CDR1 is SGHRS, CDR2 YFSETQ, per germline. V lost 4 bases and J 4 bases, leaving 14 bases between the germline ends. CDR3 region: CASSGLTGPTEAFF. The CDR3 DNA is TGCGCCAGCAGCGGATTAACAGGGCCCACTGAAGCTTTCTTT.

V is TRBV2 and J is TRBJ2-3; 12 nucleotides line up with TRBD2. The germline CDR1 and CDR2 sequences are SNHLY and FYNNEI. J lost 1 base, V lost 7 bases, and 6 bases had no gene match. The CDR3 covers 16 residues. This chain's CDR3 is CASKLAGGSGTDTQYF. CDR3 sequence (DNA): TGTGCCAGCAAACTAGCGGGGGGATCGGGCACAGATACGCAGTATTTT.

This clone appeared a single time. The rearrangement uses TRBV27 and TRBJ2-1; TRBD2 matches 11 bases. There are 17 residues in the CDR3. In germline, CDR1 is MNHEY, CDR2 SMNVEV (reference sequence). Trimming removed 5 bases from V and 2 bases from J; junction bases left unmatched: 8. The CDR3 DNA is TGTGCCAGCAGTCCCCGTAGCGGGAGGGCCCCCTACAATGAGCAGTTCTTC. Amino acid sequence: CASSPRSGRAPYNEQFF.

The rearrangement joins TRBV9 to TRBJ1-1, with unresolved D. Deletions cut 2 bases from V and 2 bases from J, with 13 bases between. Per germline, CDR1 SGDLS and CDR2 YYNGEE. CDR3 length: 15 amino acids. CDR3: CASSVPLGGNTEAFF. CDR3 bases: TGTGCCAGCAGCGTCCCATTAGGAGGTAACACTGAAGCTTTCTTT.

This clone occurred once. The J gene is TRBJ2-3, the V gene TRBV5-4; TRBD1 is a possible D gene (6 bases). The V gene's germline CDR1 is SGHNT and CDR2 YYREEE (reference sequence). V was trimmed by 0 bases and J by 9 bases, leaving 17 bases between them. The CDR3 spans 15 residues. The CDR3 DNA reads as TGTGCCAGCAGCTTGGACGCAAACAGGGCTGGGACGCAGTATTTT. The encoded protein is CASSLDANRAGTQYF. The entire variable domain, with the rest obtained from reference TRBV5-4 and TRBJ2-3, is as follows: ETGVTQSPTHLIKTRGQQVTLRCSSQSGHNTVSWYQQALGQGPQFIFQYYREEENGRGNFPPRFSGLQFPNYSSELNVNALELDDSALYLCASSLDANRAGTQYFGPGTRLTVL.

V is TRBV27 and J is TRBJ2-7; tentative D call: TRBD1 (6 bases). V shed 2 bases and J shed 2 bases, with 10 bases lying between them. CDR1 is MNHEY and CDR2 is SMNVEV in the germline V gene (reference sequence). This CDR3 is 14 amino acids long. CDR3 DNA: TGTGCCAGCAGTTTAACGGACAGAGCCTACGAGCAGTACTTC. As protein: CASSLTDRAYEQYF.

The J gene is TRBJ2-5, the V gene TRBV5-4; tentative D call: TRBD1 (6 bases). The CDR3 length is 14 residues. The ends were cut back, 3 bases at V and 1 base at J, with 10 bases in the middle. Germline V gene lookup returns CDR1 SGHNT and CDR2 YYREEE (reference sequence). CDR3 sequence (DNA): TGTGCCAGCAGCTCCTGGACAGTCCAAGAGACCCAGTACTTC. It yields the protein CASSSWTVQETQYF.

This sequence joins TRBV19 and TRBJ1-5; weak D call: TRBD1 (6 bases). CDR1 LNHDA and CDR2 SQIVND come from the germline V gene (reference sequence). The V and J ends lost 4 bases and 3 bases respectively, with 16 bases between them. The CDR3 totals 16 residues. The CDR3, as DNA: TGTGCCAGTAGTAACTCTTACAGGGCAATCAATCAGCCCCAGCATTTT. It is translated as CASSNSYRAINQPQHF.

This rearrangement joins TRBV28 to TRBJ2-7; 9 bases line up with TRBD2. Per the germline V gene, CDR1 is MDHEN and CDR2 is SYDVKM. This CDR3 is 15 amino acids long. J gave up 2 bases and V 3 bases, and 5 bases lay outside the gene matches. CDR3 in amino acids: CASSLAVAGAYEQYF. CDR3 sequence (DNA): TGTGCCAGCAGTTTGGCGGTAGCGGGAGCCTACGAGCAGTACTTC.

This rearrangement joins TRBV6-1 to TRBJ2-5; D is possibly TRBD1 (6 bases). Trimming left V 7 bases short and J 11 bases short, with 23 bases between. CDR1 is MNHNS, CDR2 SASEGT, per germline. The CDR3 is made up of 14 amino acids. Here the CDR3 reads CASTSLGQSGEQYF. The DNA for the CDR3 is TGTGCCAGCACTTCGCTCGGACAGTCTGGGGAGCAGTACTTC.

CDR3 loop: CASSPISGDPTDTQYF. DNA of the CDR3: TGTGCCAGCTCACCGATTAGCGGGGACCCCACAGATACGCAGTATTTT. The chain is built from TRBV18 and TRBJ2-3, with 8 bases that match TRBD2. The germline V gene encodes CDR1 KGHSH and CDR2 LQKENI. The CDR3 is made up of 16 amino acids. Trimming at V came to 3 bases and at J to 2 bases, leaving 7 bases not matched to a gene.

The chain recombines TRBV2 with TRBJ2-5; D gene uncertain. Trimming stripped 10 bases from V and 4 bases from J, with 16 bases between. CDR3 length: 13 residues. The V gene's germline CDR1 is SNHLY and CDR2 FYNNEI. CDR3 bases: TGTGCCACGACTCGTGACCTGGGAGAGACCCAGTACTTC. Translated, it gives CATTRDLGETQYF.

V and J are TRBV6-5 and TRBJ2-2; possibly TRBD2 for D (7 bases). The CDR3 has 15 amino acids. Germline CDR1 MNHEY, CDR2 SVGAGI. Trimming pared 5 bases from V and 7 bases from J, leaving 17 bases between. As DNA, the CDR3 is TGTGCCAGCAGTAGGGGAAACAGGGAGGGCGGGGAGCTGTTTTTT. It yields the protein CASSRGNREGGELFF.

The J gene is TRBJ1-5, the V gene TRBV27; TRBD1 matches at 8 bases. Per the germline V gene, CDR1 is MNHEY and CDR2 is SMNVEV (reference sequence). This CDR3 has 15 residues. Trimming at V came to 5 bases and at J to 3 bases, leaving 6 bases not matched to a gene. The chain's CDR3 is CASSPRDRSNQPQHF. For the CDR3, the DNA is TGTGCCAGCAGTCCTCGGGACAGGTCCAATCAGCCCCAGCATTTT.

V usage is TRBV7-7 and J usage is TRBJ2-1; 7 bases agree with TRBD2. The germline V gene encodes CDR1 SSHAT and CDR2 FNYEAQ (reference sequence). This CDR3 is built from 13 residues. V shed 5 bases, J shed 6 bases, and the junction held 4 bases outside the gene matches. In DNA, the CDR3 is TGTGCCAGCAGCCCGGGCGGGGGCAATGAGCAGTTCTTC. It translates to CASSPGGGNEQFF. Filled out from reference TRBV7-7 and TRBJ2-1, the complete variable domain reads GAGVSQSPRYKVTKRGQDVTLRCDPISSHATLYWYQQALGQGPEFLTYFNYEAQPDKSGLPSDRFSAERPEGSISTLTIQRTEQRDSAMYRCASSPGGGNEQFFGPGTRLTVL.

The chain is built from TRBV28 and TRBJ2-7; 7 nucleotides line up with TRBD2. This CDR3 is 10 amino acids long. With 5 bases clipped from V and 12 bases from J, the junction kept 4 bases outside the gene matches. Germline V CDR1 and CDR2: MDHEN, SYDVKM. The CDR3 coding sequence is TGTGCCAGCAGTCACTGGGAGGGGTACTTC. Translating gives CASSHWEGYF. Together with reference TRBV28 and TRBJ2-7, the CDR3 gives the full variable domain: DVKVTQSSRYLVKRTGEKVFLECVQDMDHENMFWYRQDPGLGLRLIYFSYDVKMKEKGDIPEGYSVSREKKERFSLILESASTNQTSMYLCASSHWEGYFGPGTRLTVT.

J is TRBJ2-3 and V is TRBV5-1; 8 bases align to TRBD2. Germline loops: CDR1 SGHRS, CDR2 YFSETQ. This CDR3 has 16 amino acids. J was trimmed by 5 bases and V by 0 bases; bases with no gene match: 8. CDR3 DNA sequence: TGCGCCAGCAGCTTGGCGGCGGGGGGAGTTAAAGATACGCAGTATTTT. This gives the protein CASSLAAGGVKDTQYF. Together with reference TRBV5-1 and TRBJ2-3, the CDR3 gives the full variable domain: KAGVTQTPRYLIKTRGQQVTLSCSPISGHRSVSWYQQTPGQGLQFLFEYFSETQRNKGNFPGRFSGRQFSNSRSEMNVSTLELGDSALYLCASSLAAGGVKDTQYFGPGTRLTVL.

This clone was seen a single time. The V call is TRBV27, the J call TRBJ1-1; D is ambiguous. The CDR3 has 15 residues. Germline V CDR1 and CDR2: MNHEY, SMNVEV (reference sequence). The V gene lost 6 bases and the J gene lost 1 base, with 15 bases spanning the gap. The CDR3 DNA is TGTGCCAGCAGCCCCAGACAAGTCGGGAACACTGAAGCTTTCTTT. This codes for CASSPRQVGNTEAFF.

V usage is TRBV6-5 and J usage is TRBJ2-5; TRBD2 agrees at 11 bases. This CDR3 spans 14 amino acids. The V and J ends lost 1 base and 8 bases, in that order; junction bases with no gene match: 3. Germline values: CDR1 MNHEY, CDR2 SVGAGI. The CDR3 spells CASSYLGTSGTQYF. The CDR3 DNA follows: TGTGCCAGCAGTTACTTGGGGACTAGCGGTACCCAGTACTTC.

The rearrangement uses TRBV27 and TRBJ2-2; the D is unclear. Trimming took off 5 bases at V and 3 bases at J, with 7 bases between the two ends. The germline V gene has CDR1 MNHEY and CDR2 SMNVEV (reference sequence). The length of the CDR3 is 13 residues. CDR3 in amino acids: CASSGTYTGELFF. The CDR3, as DNA: TGTGCCAGCAGTGGCACCTACACCGGGGAGCTGTTTTTT.

This chain links TRBV5-1 with TRBJ1-1; no clear D. Germline values: CDR1 SGHRS, CDR2 YFSETQ. The CDR3 has 15 amino acids. V was cut by 0 bases and J by 2 bases, with 11 bases left in between. The DNA for the CDR3 is TGCGCCAGCAGCTTGGCCGCGGGAACCAACACTGAAGCTTTCTTT. Translated: CASSLAAGTNTEAFF.

The V call is TRBV6-5, the J call TRBJ1-6, with 8 bases fitting TRBD1. This CDR3 has 15 amino acids. Germline V CDR1 and CDR2: MNHEY, SVGAGI. Unmatched junction bases numbered 5, after V lost 6 bases and J lost 4 bases. The CDR3 DNA is TGTGCCAGCAGCCCACAGGGGGGGTATAATTCACCCCTCCACTTT. This codes for CASSPQGGYNSPLHF.

This sequence joins TRBV7-3 and TRBJ2-5; the match to TRBD2 covers 9 bases. Germline trimming cut 2 bases from V and 2 bases from J; bases unmatched to any gene: 0. The CDR3 covers 14 residues. The germline V gene has CDR1 SGHTA and CDR2 FQGTGA. The CDR3 nucleotides read TGTGCCAGCAGCTTAGCGGGAGGGCAAGAGACCCAGTACTTC. This codes for CASSLAGGQETQYF.

The gene calls are TRBV27 and TRBJ1-1; D is uncertain. The CDR3 spans 15 residues. V was clipped by 2 bases and J by 0 bases, with 10 bases between them. Germline V CDR1 and CDR2: MNHEY, SMNVEV (reference sequence). This CDR3 reads CASSLQRHMNTEAFF. CDR3 in DNA: TGTGCCAGCAGTTTACAACGACATATGAACACTGAAGCTTTCTTT.

In its sample, this clone was seen a few times. The CDR3 protein is CASSPGGVNTEAFF. The CDR3 bases are TGTGCCAGCAGCCCCGGGGGGGTGAACACTGAAGCTTTCTTT. The chain joins TRBV9 to TRBJ1-1; D perhaps matches TRBD1 (5 bases). This CDR3 contains 14 residues. Germline lookup yields CDR1 SGDLS and CDR2 YYNGEE. V was clipped by 4 bases and J by 0 bases, with 10 bases between them.

This chain uses TRBV7-7 with TRBJ2-5; 11 bases match TRBD2. The germline gives CDR1 SSHAT, CDR2 FNYEAQ (reference sequence). Losses at the gene ends were 1 base for V and 4 bases for J; bases not matched to a gene: 5. This CDR3 is built from 16 residues. CDR3 in amino acids: CASSLGASGGTETQYF. CDR3 sequence (DNA): TGTGCCAGCAGCTTAGGGGCTAGCGGGGGGACAGAGACCCAGTACTTC. The full variable domain, in which reference TRBV7-7 and TRBJ2-5 provide the parts outside the CDR3, is GAGVSQSPRYKVTKRGQDVTLRCDPISSHATLYWYQQALGQGPEFLTYFNYEAQPDKSGLPSDRFSAERPEGSISTLTIQRTEQRDSAMYRCASSLGASGGTETQYFGPGTRLLVL.